This is a list of T cell receptor beta chains from one sample in a study of OX40 agonist ivuxolimab in advanced cancers. Generated by immunoSEQ multiplex PCR, the TCRdb table keeps only in-frame clones and is missing some. In the table there are roughly 93,000 clones, around 92% of which are singletons. The starting material was CD4+ or CD8+ T cells sorted from blood, obtained in a trial of the OX40 agonist ivuxolimab. These receptors came from an adult with an advanced solid tumor such as melanoma, head and neck, liver or kidney cancer. CDR3s include the opening cysteine and the closing phenylalanine or tryptophan. Fields, in order: J gene, V gene, D gene, clone size, CDR3 DNA, CDR3 protein. A D gene is named only where the DNA matches it firmly. Some rows mark clone size as missing; the rest say once, few, many or name a class of expanded clone.

J: TRBJ2-1
V: TRBV29-1
D: NA
size: NA
DNA: TGCAGCGTGGGTACTTCGAGCTCCTACAATGAGCAGTTCTTC
CDR3: CSVGTSSSYNEQFF

J: TRBJ2-5
V: TRBV11-3
D: NA
size: once
DNA: TGTGCCAGCAGCCATCCCCCCTCGCAGGGCCAGTACCAAGAGACCCAGTACTTC
CDR3: CASSHPPSQGQYQETQYF

J: TRBJ1-5
V: TRBV9
D: NA
size: once
DNA: TGTGCCAGCAGCGTAGCTCCGGGTCAGCCCCAGCATTTT
CDR3: CASSVAPGQPQHF

J: TRBJ2-1
V: TRBV19
D: NA
size: NA
DNA: TGTGCCAGTAGGCCACCATCGGGGTACTCCTACAATGAGCAGTTCTTC
CDR3: CASRPPSGYSYNEQFF

J: TRBJ2-2
V: TRBV5-4
D: TRBD1
size: NA
DNA: TGTGCCAGCAGCTTGGCCGGGACAGACACCGGGGAGCTGTTTTTT
CDR3: CASSLAGTDTGELFF

J: TRBJ2-7
V: TRBV6-1
D: TRBD2
size: NA
DNA: TGTGCCAGCAGTGAAAGACTAGCGGGGTTACTAAACTACGAGCAGTACTTC
CDR3: CASSERLAGLLNYEQYF

J: TRBJ2-7
V: TRBV30
D: TRBD2
size: NA
DNA: TGTGCCTGGAGTACGGGCGGGGGGGCCTACGAGCAGTACTTC
CDR3: CAWSTGGGAYEQYF

J: TRBJ1-4
V: TRBV18
D: NA
size: NA
DNA: TGTGCCAGCTCGGGACGGGAAAATGAAAAACTGTTTTTT
CDR3: CASSGRENEKLFF

J: TRBJ1-3
V: TRBV7-9
D: TRBD1
size: NA
DNA: TGTGCCAGCAGCTACATCGGGACAGCTGGAAACACCATATATTTT
CDR3: CASSYIGTAGNTIYF

J: TRBJ1-2
V: TRBV2
D: NA
size: NA
DNA: TGTGCCAGCAGTGGAAACTGGGACAAGGAGGGCTACACCTTC
CDR3: CASSGNWDKEGYTF

J: TRBJ2-7
V: TRBV4-1
D: NA
size: NA
DNA: TGCGCCAGCAGCCAAGAAGGAACCAGCTCCTACGAGCAGTACTTC
CDR3: CASSQEGTSSYEQYF

J: TRBJ2-1
V: TRBV11-2
D: TRBD2
size: NA
DNA: TGTGCCAGCAGCTCCCATCCCGCTAGCGGGAGTTCTGAGCAGTTCTTC
CDR3: CASSSHPASGSSEQFF

J: TRBJ1-2
V: TRBV10-3
D: NA
size: NA
DNA: TGTGCCATCAGTGAGAGGGAGAGTAACTATGGCTACACCTTC
CDR3: CAISERESNYGYTF

J: TRBJ1-4
V: TRBV18
D: NA
size: NA
DNA: TGTGCCAGCTCACCAAACGAGAAGCTTAATGAAAAACTGTTTTTT
CDR3: CASSPNEKLNEKLFF

J: TRBJ2-3
V: TRBV7-8
D: NA
size: NA
DNA: TGTGCCAGCAGCTTAAAAGTGGACAGATCAGATACGCAGTATTTT
CDR3: CASSLKVDRSDTQYF

J: TRBJ1-4
V: TRBV7-9
D: NA
size: NA
DNA: TGTGCCAGCAGCACACAGGCCTCAAATGAAAAACTGTTTTTT
CDR3: CASSTQASNEKLFF

J: TRBJ1-2
V: TRBV4-2
D: NA
size: NA
DNA: TGTGCCAGCAGCCAAGGAGGGAGGCCTGATGGCTACACCTTC
CDR3: CASSQGGRPDGYTF

J: TRBJ1-4
V: TRBV7-9
D: TRBD1
size: NA
DNA: TGTGCCAGCAGCTTAGTTACAGGGGAGAATGAAAAACTGTTTTTT
CDR3: CASSLVTGENEKLFF

J: TRBJ2-3
V: TRBV6-4
D: NA
size: NA
DNA: TGTGCCAGCAGTTTTAGCGGCGGCGATACGCAGTATTTT
CDR3: CASSFSGGDTQYF

J: TRBJ2-3
V: TRBV5-6
D: TRBD2
size: NA
DNA: TGTGCCAGCAGCTCACTTCGGACTAGCGGGAGATTAACAGATACGCAGTATTTT
CDR3: CASSSLRTSGRLTDTQYF

J: TRBJ2-3
V: TRBV7-2
D: NA
size: NA
DNA: TGTGCCAGCAGCCATTATACAGATACGCAGTATTTT
CDR3: CASSHYTDTQYF

J: TRBJ1-5
V: TRBV18
D: NA
size: NA
DNA: TGTGCCAGCTCACCAGTGAAAAGACCGGCAGCCCAGCATTTT
CDR3: CASSPVKRPAAQHF

J: TRBJ2-7
V: TRBV5-1
D: TRBD1
size: NA
DNA: TGCGCCAGCAGCTCGGGAGACAGGGGATCTACCAAGGAGCAGTACTTC
CDR3: CASSSGDRGSTKEQYF

J: TRBJ2-2
V: TRBV6-5
D: TRBD2
size: NA
DNA: TGTGCCAGCAGTTACGGGACTAGCTCCCTTTCCGGGGAGCTGTTTTTT
CDR3: CASSYGTSSLSGELFF

J: TRBJ1-1
V: TRBV27
D: NA
size: NA
DNA: TGTGCCAGCAGTTTACAGGGGTGGGCCACTGAAGCTTTCTTT
CDR3: CASSLQGWATEAFF

J: TRBJ1-2
V: TRBV7-6
D: TRBD1
size: NA
DNA: TGTGCCAGCAGCCTACAGACAGGGGGCTATGGCTACACCTTC
CDR3: CASSLQTGGYGYTF

J: TRBJ2-2
V: TRBV10-3
D: NA
size: NA
DNA: TGTGCCATCAGTGAACGGAGGGCAAACACCGGGGAGCTGTTTTTT
CDR3: CAISERRANTGELFF

J: TRBJ1-1
V: TRBV11-3
D: NA
size: NA
DNA: TGTGCCAGCAGCTCTTCGAGACAGGCTTTGAACACTGAAGCTTTCTTT
CDR3: CASSSSRQALNTEAFF

J: TRBJ2-1
V: TRBV6-5
D: TRBD2
size: NA
DNA: TGTGCCAGCAGTTACTCGGTGGGAGCGGGGGAGCAGTTCTTC
CDR3: CASSYSVGAGEQFF

J: TRBJ1-1
V: TRBV18
D: NA
size: once
DNA: TGTGCCAGCTCGCCGAGGAGAGTTAACACTGAAGCTTTCTTT
CDR3: CASSPRRVNTEAFF

J: TRBJ1-1
V: TRBV6-5
D: TRBD1
size: few
DNA: TGTGCCAGCGGAAACAGGGGCAATGAAGCTTTCTTT
CDR3: CASGNRGNEAFF

J: TRBJ1-5
V: TRBV6-6
D: NA
size: NA
DNA: TGTGCCAGCAGCAATGGGGGTCAGCCCCAGCATTTT
CDR3: CASSNGGQPQHF

J: TRBJ2-2
V: TRBV21-1
D: NA
size: once
DNA: TGTGCCAGCAGGGGGCCCCCCAGACAGGGGGCACACACCGGGGAGCTGTTTTTT
CDR3: CASRGPPRQGAHTGELFF

J: TRBJ1-2
V: TRBV6-1
D: NA
size: NA
DNA: TGTGCCAGCAGCCGCAGGGAGGGCTACACCTTC
CDR3: CASSRREGYTF

J: TRBJ2-1
V: TRBV18
D: TRBD1
size: NA
DNA: TGTGCCAGCTCACGTCCGGGACAGTCCTACAATGAGCAGTTCTTC
CDR3: CASSRPGQSYNEQFF

J: TRBJ2-3
V: TRBV7-3
D: TRBD1
size: once
DNA: TGTGCCAGCAGCTTAGGACAGGGGGAATACGATACGCAGTATTTT
CDR3: CASSLGQGEYDTQYF

J: TRBJ1-2
V: TRBV7-8
D: TRBD1
size: NA
DNA: TGTGCCAGCAGCTTAGGGGGACAGGGGGCCGGGGATGGCTACACCTTC
CDR3: CASSLGGQGAGDGYTF

J: TRBJ2-1
V: TRBV4-1
D: NA
size: NA
DNA: TGCGCCAGCAGCCAAGTATGGCAGCTTGCCAATGAGCAGTTCTTC
CDR3: CASSQVWQLANEQFF

J: TRBJ2-3
V: TRBV30
D: TRBD2
size: NA
DNA: TGTGCCTGGAGTGTTGGAGGACTAGCGGGAATAGGAGATACGCAGTATTTT
CDR3: CAWSVGGLAGIGDTQYF

J: TRBJ1-5
V: TRBV19
D: NA
size: NA
DNA: TGTGCCAGTAGTGTCGTGCAGGACGCCAATCAGCCCCAGCATTTT
CDR3: CASSVVQDANQPQHF

J: TRBJ1-1
V: TRBV29-1
D: NA
size: NA
DNA: TGCAGCGTTGTTTCCCAAACCTACACTGAAGCTTTCTTT
CDR3: CSVVSQTYTEAFF

J: TRBJ1-4
V: TRBV5-1
D: NA
size: NA
DNA: TGCGCCAGCAGCTTGGGAGGGCACACTAATGAAAAACTGTTTTTT
CDR3: CASSLGGHTNEKLFF

J: TRBJ2-3
V: TRBV6-1
D: NA
size: NA
DNA: TGTGCCACCACGGGGGGCTGGACAGATACGCAGTATTTT
CDR3: CATTGGWTDTQYF

J: TRBJ2-2
V: TRBV7-6
D: NA
size: few
DNA: TGTGCCAGCAGCTTAGCAGGGAACACCGGGGAGCTGTTTTTT
CDR3: CASSLAGNTGELFF

J: TRBJ1-6
V: TRBV5-5
D: NA
size: NA
DNA: TGTGCCAGCACGGGGTCTGGAGTCAATTCACCCCTCCACTTT
CDR3: CASTGSGVNSPLHF

J: TRBJ2-1
V: TRBV7-2
D: TRBD2
size: once
DNA: TGTGCCAGCAGCTACGGGACTAGCGGGGCCGATGAGCAGTTCTTC
CDR3: CASSYGTSGADEQFF

J: TRBJ2-7
V: TRBV11-3
D: TRBD1
size: NA
DNA: TGTGCCAGCAGGTTAACAGGGGAAGACGAGCAGTACTTC
CDR3: CASRLTGEDEQYF

J: TRBJ1-5
V: TRBV6-1
D: NA
size: once
DNA: TGTGCCACCATGGCAGGGACCAATCAGCCCCAGCATTTT
CDR3: CATMAGTNQPQHF

J: TRBJ1-1
V: TRBV5-1
D: NA
size: NA
DNA: TGCGCCAGCAGCTTCGACAGTACGAACACTGAAGCTTTCTTT
CDR3: CASSFDSTNTEAFF

J: TRBJ2-7
V: TRBV5-1
D: TRBD2
size: NA
DNA: TGCGCCAGCAGCTTGCGAAGCGGGAGGGATTACGAGCAGTACTTC
CDR3: CASSLRSGRDYEQYF

J: TRBJ1-3
V: TRBV4-1
D: NA
size: NA
DNA: TGCGCCAGCAGCCAAGGCCGGGATGACTCTGGAAACACCATATATTTT
CDR3: CASSQGRDDSGNTIYF

J: TRBJ1-1
V: TRBV5-1
D: TRBD1
size: NA
DNA: TGCGCCAGCAGCTCCTTAGCGACAGGGCCCACTGAAGCTTTCTTT
CDR3: CASSSLATGPTEAFF

J: TRBJ2-7
V: TRBV19
D: NA
size: NA
DNA: TGTGCCAGTAGTACAGGGGCCGAATCCTACGAGCAGTACTTC
CDR3: CASSTGAESYEQYF

J: TRBJ2-1
V: TRBV9
D: NA
size: once
DNA: TGTGCCAGCAGCGTTTCAGGGATCAAGCGCAATGAGCAGTTCTTC
CDR3: CASSVSGIKRNEQFF